Listed here is a single TCR beta chain. Its antigen is still unknown. RNA transcripts were the template, and TCR beta CDR3 regions were amplified from them. After a first-round RT-PCR with HTBI primers, a second-round multiplex PCR was run. TCRdb reprocessed the multiplex PCR reads with MiXCR, giving one entry per CDR3 protein. Among about 500,000 distinct CDR3 sequences listed, about 35% were seen once. These data belong to a study of Graves' ophthalmopathy and Graves' hyperthyroidism. Findings and caveats of the study: Discriminating ophthalmopathy from stable hyperthyroidism, a 13-signature model attained a sensitivity of under 90% and a specificity of around 77%.

CDR3 size: 15 residues. Germline values: CDR1 LNHNV, CDR2 YYDKDF (reference sequence). Trimming left V 5 bases short and J 5 bases short, with 15 bases between. This clonotype originated in an adult man with Graves' hyperthyroidism. The chain employs TRBV15 and TRBJ1-4; D is perhaps TRBD1 (5 bases). Sequences were obtained from peripheral blood or thyroid tissue (not recorded which). The CDR3 DNA sequence: TGTGCCACCAGCGGACCACGGGGGAGGAATGAAAAACTGTTTTTT. Translated, it gives CATSGPRGRNEKLFF.